This T cell receptor beta chain was sequenced in a study of cytomegalovirus exposure and HLA in healthy donors. The CDR3 consists of 19 residues. Germline assignment: CDR1 ENHRY and CDR2 SYGVKD. Trimming pared 2 bases from V and 8 bases from J, leaving 30 bases between. The PCR used 60 Vbeta and 13 Jbeta primers. Assay used: immunoSEQ multiplex PCR; TCRdb lists only in-frame clones, some missing. The profile shows under 200,000 clones, about 83% of them singletons. The receptor was derived from a woman in her 30s in good health and CMV-seropositive. Material for sequencing was PBMCs. This rearrangement joins TRBV10-3 to TRBJ1-2; possible D gene TRBD1, 6 bases. The CDR3 region is CAISEPRGNRMGISGGYTF. In DNA, the CDR3 is TGTGCCATCAGTGAGCCGAGGGGGAACAGAATGGGGATTAGCGGGGGCTACACCTTC.